A selection of T cell receptor beta chains follows, all from one sample in a study of OX40 agonist ivuxolimab in advanced cancers. The repertoire was sequenced with immunoSEQ multiplex PCR; TCRdb's copy has only in-frame clones and lacks some. The sample includes tens of thousands of clones, under 95% of them seen just once. The sequences come from CD4+ or CD8+ T cells sorted from blood, collected in a trial of the OX40 agonist ivuxolimab. The receptors derive from an adult with an advanced solid tumor such as melanoma, head and neck, liver or kidney cancer. CDR3s leave out the opening cysteine and the closing phenylalanine or tryptophan.

v_gene: TRBV4-1
len: 14
j_gene: TRBJ2-7
CDR3aa: ASSQVRGTSSYEQY

v_gene: TRBV11-2
len: 10
j_gene: TRBJ2-5
CDR3aa: ASSLVQETQY

v_gene: TRBV7-3
len: 13
j_gene: TRBJ2-7
CDR3aa: ASSLTSGSTYEQY

v_gene: TRBV27
len: 11
j_gene: TRBJ2-7
CDR3aa: ASSFQSPYEQY

v_gene: TRBV15
len: 13
j_gene: TRBJ1-2
CDR3aa: ATSRSQIGEYGYT

v_gene: TRBV5-5
len: 13
j_gene: TRBJ2-7
CDR3aa: ASSFSGDSYYEQY

v_gene: TRBV18
len: 14
j_gene: TRBJ2-3
CDR3aa: ASSLREGGNTDTQY

v_gene: TRBV27
len: 15
j_gene: TRBJ2-7
CDR3aa: ASSLSPYSGSPDEQY

v_gene: TRBV4-3
len: 13
j_gene: TRBJ2-1
CDR3aa: ASSQDTASYNEQF

v_gene: TRBV11-2
len: 12
j_gene: TRBJ2-7
CDR3aa: ASSLETGTYEQY

v_gene: TRBV9
len: 19
j_gene: TRBJ2-3
CDR3aa: ASSGEGDRGRWTSSTDTQY

v_gene: TRBV12-5
len: 14
j_gene: TRBJ2-1
CDR3aa: ASGQTTGGIYNEQF

v_gene: TRBV5-5
len: 12
j_gene: TRBJ2-3
CDR3aa: ASSFWQAPDTQY

v_gene: TRBV4-1
len: 11
j_gene: TRBJ1-1
CDR3aa: ASSQPWTDEAF

v_gene: TRBV4-1
len: 16
j_gene: TRBJ1-2
CDR3aa: ASSQEDPPLRRNYGYT

v_gene: TRBV6-1
len: 15
j_gene: TRBJ1-1
CDR3aa: ASSEAEDRAVRTEAF

v_gene: TRBV27
len: 13
j_gene: TRBJ2-7
CDR3aa: ASSLSPTGSYEQY

v_gene: TRBV30
len: 9
j_gene: TRBJ1-2
CDR3aa: AWDEGYGYT

v_gene: TRBV19
len: 11
j_gene: TRBJ1-2
CDR3aa: ASSMGTGVGYT

v_gene: TRBV5-4
len: 10
j_gene: TRBJ1-2
CDR3aa: ASSFTGDGYT

v_gene: TRBV7-9
len: 15
j_gene: TRBJ2-7
CDR3aa: ASSLDLPGLAALEQY

v_gene: TRBV7-3
len: 13
j_gene: TRBJ2-1
CDR3aa: ASSSLAATYNEQF

v_gene: TRBV9
len: 12
j_gene: TRBJ2-3
CDR3aa: ASSDRGSTDTQY

v_gene: TRBV7-6
len: 14
j_gene: TRBJ2-1
CDR3aa: ASSLVSKGDYNEQF

v_gene: TRBV27
len: 12
j_gene: TRBJ2-7
CDR3aa: ASSFRAGVYEQY

v_gene: TRBV4-1
len: 13
j_gene: TRBJ1-5
CDR3aa: VSSQVQGGSQPQH

v_gene: TRBV30
len: 11
j_gene: TRBJ2-3
CDR3aa: AWSVPLLVSQY

v_gene: TRBV29-1
len: 11
j_gene: TRBJ2-7
CDR3aa: SAGQADSYEQY

v_gene: TRBV7-9
len: 13
j_gene: TRBJ1-1
CDR3aa: ASSVGQGANTEAF

v_gene: TRBV2
len: 12
j_gene: TRBJ1-1
CDR3aa: ASYGQGLEAEAF

v_gene: TRBV7-8
len: 14
j_gene: TRBJ1-5
CDR3aa: ASSLDDRVGLQPQH

v_gene: TRBV19
len: 11
j_gene: TRBJ2-1
CDR3aa: ASSIWGVSEQF

v_gene: TRBV27
len: 11
j_gene: TRBJ1-2
CDR3aa: ASSSGTDYGYT

v_gene: TRBV4-2
len: 12
j_gene: TRBJ2-7
CDR3aa: ASSPGTSLYEQY

v_gene: TRBV6-5
len: 12
j_gene: TRBJ2-7
CDR3aa: ASSYSTDRYEQY

v_gene: TRBV19
len: 13
j_gene: TRBJ1-4
CDR3aa: ASSSWDATNEKLF

v_gene: TRBV7-6
len: 14
j_gene: TRBJ2-1
CDR3aa: ASSLGGTIILDEQF

v_gene: TRBV27
len: 13
j_gene: TRBJ1-1
CDR3aa: ASRKPGPMNTEAF

v_gene: TRBV30
len: 12
j_gene: TRBJ2-7
CDR3aa: AWSVGPDSYEQY

v_gene: TRBV6-5
len: 13
j_gene: TRBJ2-6
CDR3aa: ASSLGGSGANVLT

v_gene: TRBV19
len: 11
j_gene: TRBJ2-7
CDR3aa: ASSIALGMEQY

v_gene: TRBV27
len: 12
j_gene: TRBJ1-4
CDR3aa: ASSLNRGPEKLF

v_gene: TRBV28
len: 10
j_gene: NA
CDR3aa: ASSLGDYEQY

v_gene: TRBV27
len: 13
j_gene: TRBJ2-3
CDR3aa: ASSLTGQGSDTQY

v_gene: TRBV7-8
len: 16
j_gene: TRBJ2-5
CDR3aa: ASSFAPPGTGKEETQY

v_gene: TRBV7-7
len: 12
j_gene: TRBJ2-7
CDR3aa: ASSPTVDPYEQY

v_gene: TRBV6-5
len: 12
j_gene: TRBJ2-7
CDR3aa: ASSYFGTPNEQY

v_gene: TRBV19
len: 15
j_gene: TRBJ1-1
CDR3aa: ASSIFVRFGSNTEAF

v_gene: TRBV28
len: 9
j_gene: TRBJ2-5
CDR3aa: ASKAEETQY

v_gene: TRBV14
len: 10
j_gene: TRBJ2-7
CDR3aa: ASGQGNYEQY

v_gene: TRBV19
len: 11
j_gene: TRBJ2-7
CDR3aa: ASSPNSGYEQY

v_gene: TRBV9
len: 15
j_gene: TRBJ2-3
CDR3aa: ASSVETGGMVTDTQY

v_gene: TRBV7-9
len: 16
j_gene: TRBJ2-1
CDR3aa: ASSLGPRGGAPYNEQF

v_gene: TRBV4-1
len: 10
j_gene: TRBJ2-1
CDR3aa: ASSQEANEQF

v_gene: TRBV27
len: 12
j_gene: TRBJ1-5
CDR3aa: ASSLWVGDQPQH

v_gene: TRBV9
len: 13
j_gene: TRBJ2-7
CDR3aa: ASSSGTSATYEQY

v_gene: TRBV28
len: 12
j_gene: TRBJ2-1
CDR3aa: ASSFPGVYNEQF

v_gene: TRBV28
len: 12
j_gene: TRBJ1-2
CDR3aa: ASSLVGRNYGYT

v_gene: TRBV7-3
len: 12
j_gene: TRBJ2-3
CDR3aa: ASSFPGVTDTQY